The rows below give T cell receptor beta chains drawn from one sample of a study of T cells in Graves' hyperthyroidism and ophthalmopathy. Each CDR3 protein gets one entry after TCRdb re-called the multiplex PCR reads with MiXCR. Found here are about 640,000 distinct CDR3 sequences, approximately 14% of them singletons; the top ten hold about 12%. Specimen: blood. These receptors were obtained from a woman aged 45-59 years with Graves' ophthalmopathy. The CDR3 runs from the conserved cysteine through the conserved F or W. Each record gives: J gene, CDR3 length, V gene, clone size, D gene, CDR3 DNA, CDR3 protein. D genes are given only for firm matches. The listing skips clone size in some rows; elsewhere it reads once, few, many or a size class.

j_call: TRBJ2-3
cdr3_length: 14
v_call: TRBV20-1
clone_size: many
d_call: NA
cdr3_nt: TGCAGTGCCAGGGTGGAGCCGTCAGCAGATACGCAGTATTTT
cdr3_aa: CSARVEPSADTQYF

j_call: TRBJ2-5
cdr3_length: 15
v_call: TRBV20-1
clone_size: NA
d_call: TRBD2
cdr3_nt: TGCAGTGCTGGGACTAGCGGCTGGTACCAAGAGACCCAGTACTTC
cdr3_aa: CSAGTSGWYQETQYF

j_call: TRBJ2-1
cdr3_length: 13
v_call: TRBV29-1
clone_size: many
d_call: NA
cdr3_nt: TGCAGCGGAGGGTCTAGCTCCTACAATGAGCAGTTCTTC
cdr3_aa: CSGGSSSYNEQFF

j_call: TRBJ1-2
cdr3_length: 15
v_call: TRBV4-1
clone_size: NA
d_call: NA
cdr3_nt: TGCGCCAGCAGCCAAGTTGAGGGAGGGAGCTATGGCTACACCTTC
cdr3_aa: CASSQVEGGSYGYTF

j_call: TRBJ1-3
cdr3_length: 17
v_call: TRBV10-3
clone_size: few
d_call: TRBD1
cdr3_nt: TGTGCCATCAGTTCGACCGGGACAGGGGGAACTGGAAACACCATATATTTT
cdr3_aa: CAISSTGTGGTGNTIYF

j_call: TRBJ1-1
cdr3_length: 16
v_call: TRBV12-3/TRBV12-4
clone_size: few
d_call: NA
cdr3_nt: TGTGCCAGCAGTTTAACTACTCCACAGGGAACGGCTGAAGCTTTCTTT
cdr3_aa: CASSLTTPQGTAEAFF

j_call: TRBJ1-4
cdr3_length: 14
v_call: TRBV7-2
clone_size: few
d_call: TRBD1
cdr3_nt: TGTGCCAGCAGTTCGGGACAGGGGGCGGAAAAACTGTTTTTT
cdr3_aa: CASSSGQGAEKLFF

j_call: TRBJ2-2
cdr3_length: 18
v_call: TRBV5-1
clone_size: many
d_call: TRBD2
cdr3_nt: TGCGCCAGCAGCTTGGCCGTGGGACTAGCGTATGGGACCGGGGAGCTGTTTTTT
cdr3_aa: CASSLAVGLAYGTGELFF

j_call: TRBJ2-7
cdr3_length: 14
v_call: TRBV9
clone_size: many
d_call: TRBD2
cdr3_nt: TGTGCCAGCAGCGTAGACGGGAGGGCCTACGAGCAGTACTTC
cdr3_aa: CASSVDGRAYEQYF

j_call: TRBJ1-6
cdr3_length: 16
v_call: TRBV4-3
clone_size: few
d_call: TRBD1
cdr3_nt: TGCGCCAGCAGCCAAGAGCACGGGACAGCAAATTCACCCCTCCACTTT
cdr3_aa: CASSQEHGTANSPLHF

j_call: TRBJ2-1
cdr3_length: 17
v_call: TRBV5-1
clone_size: many
d_call: TRBD2
cdr3_nt: TGCGCCAGCAGCCCTACAACTAGCGGGAGGGCCGGGAATGAGCAGTTCTTC
cdr3_aa: CASSPTTSGRAGNEQFF